Listed below are T cell receptor beta chains from one sample, sequenced in a study of neurological immune-mediated disorders. TCRdb reprocessed the 5' RACE reads with MiXCR, giving one entry per CDR3 protein. The sample records fewer than 35,000 distinct CDR3 sequences, about 3.1% being singletons. The sequenced sample consisted of PBMCs. The receptor source for this set is a woman in her twenties or thirties with multiple sclerosis. Each CDR3 is given with its conserved first and last residue. A D gene is named only where the DNA matches it firmly. The size of a clone is reported for some rows only, either as once, few or many, or as a class for expanded clones.

v_gene	j_gene	abundance	d_gene	CDR3nt	CDR3aa
TRBV28	TRBJ2-7	many	-	TGTGCCAGCAACACCGACCCCTACGAGCAGTACTTC	CASNTDPYEQYF
TRBV3-1	TRBJ2-2	many	TRBD2	TGTGCCAGCAGGAGGGGGACTAGCGGGAGAAGAGGCACCGGGGAGCTGTTTTTT	CASRRGTSGRRGTGELFF
TRBV6-2/TRBV6-3	TRBJ1-5	many	-	TGTGCCAGCAGTAGTGCGCAGAGCCCGGGGCAGCCCCAGAATTTT	CASSSAQSPGQPQNF
TRBV5-1	TRBJ2-1	many	-	TGCGCCAGCACCACTAGCTCCTACAATGAGCAGTTCTTC	CASTTSSYNEQFF
TRBV6-2/TRBV6-3	TRBJ2-1	medium-sized	TRBD1	TGTGCCAGCAGTTACCGCCGGACAGGGAGCAATGAGCAGTTCTTC	CASSYRRTGSNEQFF
TRBV7-9	TRBJ1-5	many	-	TGTGCCAGCAGCCCCGGATCCAATCAGCCCCAGCATTTT	CASSPGSNQPQHF
TRBV12-3/TRBV12-4	TRBJ1-1	many	TRBD1	TGTGCCAGCAGTCCCCGGGACAGGGGGAAAATTGCTGAAGCTTTCTTT	CASSPRDRGKIAEAFF
TRBV7-9	TRBJ1-2	-	TRBD1	TGTGCCAGCAGCGACCGACAGGGCGAAGATGGCTACACCTTC	CASSDRQGEDGYTF
TRBV5-1	TRBJ2-5	many	TRBD2	TGCGCCAGCAGCCCAAGGGCTAGCGGGCAAGAGACCCAGTACTTC	CASSPRASGQETQYF
TRBV5-1	TRBJ2-7	many	-	TGCGCCAGCAGCTTGGTAGGGGACTGGACAGGTCCTCTGGAGCAGTACTTC	CASSLVGDWTGPLEQYF
TRBV5-1	TRBJ1-6	many	-	TGCGCCAGCAGCTTGGGGGGAAATGATTCACCCCTCCACTTT	CASSLGGNDSPLHF
TRBV24-1	TRBJ2-2	many	-	TGTGCCACCAGTGCCAGTACGAACACCGGGGAGCTGTTTTTT	CATSASTNTGELFF
TRBV11-2	TRBJ2-5	-	TRBD2	TGTGCCAGCAGCTTAGCGGGGGGGGCAGAGACCCAGTACTTC	CASSLAGGAETQYF
TRBV5-1	TRBJ2-1	many	-	TGCGCCAGCAGCGACACCAAGAGGGCGGCGAGCTCCTACAATGAGCAGTTCTTC	CASSDTKRAASSYNEQFF
TRBV2	TRBJ1-5	many	TRBD1	TGTGCCAGCAGCAAGACAGGGAATAGCAATCAGCCCCAGCATTTT	CASSKTGNSNQPQHF
TRBV4-3	TRBJ1-6	many	-	TGCGCCAGCAGCCAAGTACGGACCCTGTCACCCCTCAACTTT	CASSQVRTLSPLNF
TRBV7-9	TRBJ1-2	many	TRBD1	TGTGCCAGCAGCAGACGACAGGGATTGGACTATGGCTACACCTTC	CASSRRQGLDYGYTF
TRBV4-3	TRBJ2-7	many	-	TGCGCCAGCAGCCAAGATGCTCAGGGGTTCTACGAGCAGTACTTC	CASSQDAQGFYEQYF
TRBV4-3	TRBJ1-5	many	-	TGCGCCAGCAGCCAAGACAGGGCCCATCAGCCCCAGAATTTT	CASSQDRAHQPQNF
TRBV7-9	TRBJ2-7	many	TRBD2	TGTGCCAGCAGCTTTTCTGGCGGGAGAGGCTACGAGCAGTACTTC	CASSFSGGRGYEQYF
TRBV7-2	TRBJ2-1	many	TRBD2	TGTGCCAGCAGCTTCGGTAGGAGCGGGAGAGGGAATGAGCAGTTCTTC	CASSFGRSGRGNEQFF
TRBV15	TRBJ2-4	many	-	TGTGCCACCAGCTCTGGACCCTACGCCAAAAACATTCAGTACTTC	CATSSGPYAKNIQYF
TRBV20-1	TRBJ2-6	medium-sized	-	TGCAGTGCTAGAGCGGGGTCTGGGGCCAACGTCCTGACTTTC	CSARAGSGANVLTF
TRBV7-2	TRBJ1-6	many	-	TGTGCCAGCAGCTTAGGGGGAACCTCACCCCTCCACTTT	CASSLGGTSPLHF
TRBV29-1	TRBJ2-1	many	TRBD2	TGCAGCGTTGAAGGGGGGGGTACGGGCCCATACAATGAGCAGTTCTTC	CSVEGGGTGPYNEQFF
TRBV6-2/TRBV6-3	TRBJ2-7	many	-	TGTGCCAGCAGTTCACCGCCCCGCTACGAGCAGTACTTC	CASSSPPRYEQYF
TRBV20-1	TRBJ2-1	many	-	TGCAGTGCTATTAGAGGGGGACCTCTAGAGGTGGATGAGCAGTTCTTC	CSAIRGGPLEVDEQFF
TRBV12-3/TRBV12-4	TRBJ2-7	many	-	TGTGCCAGCAGCCGACAGACCTACGAGCAGTACTTC	CASSRQTYEQYF
TRBV18	TRBJ2-1	many	TRBD2	TGTGCCAGCTCCCGGGCCGCCGGGGGGTACAATGAGCAGTTCTTC	CASSRAAGGYNEQFF
TRBV20-1	TRBJ2-5	many	TRBD1	TGCAGTGCTAGAGATCCGCACAGGGGGCTGGGAGAGACCCAGTACTTC	CSARDPHRGLGETQYF
TRBV5-1	TRBJ1-5	many	TRBD1	TGCGCCAGCAGCTTGGGGGACAGGGGTCAGCCCCAGCATTTT	CASSLGDRGQPQHF
TRBV5-6	TRBJ2-1	-	TRBD2	TGTGCCAGCAGCTTGGTAACTAGCGGGAGTTGGGATGAGCAGTTCTTC	CASSLVTSGSWDEQFF
TRBV12-3/TRBV12-4	TRBJ2-6	many	-	TGTGCCAGCAGGGAATCTGGGGCCAACGTCCTGACTTTC	CASRESGANVLTF
TRBV4-3	TRBJ2-5	many	TRBD2	TGCGCCAGCAGCCAAGACAGCCGCGGGGGAGAGACCCAGTACTTC	CASSQDSRGGETQYF
TRBV20-1	TRBJ1-3	many	-	TGCAGTGCTAGGGCGGGCTCTGGAAAAACCATATATTTT	CSARAGSGKTIYF
TRBV20-1	TRBJ2-1	many	TRBD2	TGCAGTGCCAGCCGTGCGGGAGGTCGGAATGAGCAGTTCTTC	CSASRAGGRNEQFF
TRBV12-3/TRBV12-4	TRBJ2-2	many	-	TGTGCCAGCAGACCCGGGACACCGAACACCGGGGAGCTGTTTTTT	CASRPGTPNTGELFF
TRBV7-6	TRBJ2-7	many	TRBD1	TGTGCCAGCAGCTTAGCTGGGACAGGAACCTACGAGCAGTACTTC	CASSLAGTGTYEQYF
TRBV20-1	TRBJ2-5	many	-	TGCAGTGCTCCCGAGCTCGAGACCCAGTACTTC	CSAPELETQYF
TRBV20-1	TRBJ1-5	once	-	TGCAGTGCTATTCGAGGGACCCCTGGGAACAATCAGCCCCAGCATTTT	CSAIRGTPGNNQPQHF
TRBV5-1	TRBJ2-1	many	-	TGCGCCAGCAGCGACTTCAATGAGCAGTTCTTC	CASSDFNEQFF
TRBV7-2	TRBJ2-1	many	-	TGTGCCAGCAGCTTATTGGTTGAGCAGTTCTTC	CASSLLVEQFF
TRBV2	TRBJ1-6	-	-	TGTGCCAGCAGTGATGAACAGGGTGCACCCCTCAACTTT	CASSDEQGAPLNF
TRBV6-5	TRBJ1-1	many	-	TGTGCCAGCAGTTACTCGGCAGGGGCTGAAGCTTTCTTT	CASSYSAGAEAFF
TRBV20-1	TRBJ2-1	many	-	TGCAGTGCGGGGGCCGGGAGCTCCTACAATGAGCAGTTCTTC	CSAGAGSSYNEQFF
TRBV7-2	TRBJ2-3	many	TRBD2	TGTGCCAGCAGCTCCCGGTTACTAGCGGGAAGCACAGATACGCAGTATTTT	CASSSRLLAGSTDTQYF
TRBV6-5	TRBJ2-2	few	TRBD1	TGTGCCAGCAGCCGGGACAGGGGGCTTTCGGGGGAGCTGTTTTTT	CASSRDRGLSGELFF
TRBV12-3/TRBV12-4	TRBJ1-1	many	-	TGTGCCAGCAGTTTTATAGGCTTACAGAGAAGGAACACTGAAGCTTTCTTT	CASSFIGLQRRNTEAFF
TRBV6-2/TRBV6-3	TRBJ2-6	many	TRBD1	TGTGCCAGCATCTTAAGGAGACAGGGAGTCGGTGGGGCCAACGTCCTGACTTTC	CASILRRQGVGGANVLTF
TRBV11-3	TRBJ1-2	many	TRBD1	TGTGCCAGCAGCATCCGGGACAGAGAAGGCTACACCTTC	CASSIRDREGYTF
TRBV6-5	TRBJ2-7	many	TRBD1	TGTGCCAGCAGTTCCGCCGCCTACAGGGGAAGGCACGAGCAGTACTTC	CASSSAAYRGRHEQYF
TRBV7-2	TRBJ2-3	many	-	TGTGCCAGCAGCTTTCAGGGAACAGATACGCAGTATTTT	CASSFQGTDTQYF
TRBV20-1	TRBJ1-3	-	-	TGCAGTGCTAGGGGTGCAATATCTAGAAACACCATATATTTT	CSARGAISRNTIYF
TRBV20-1	TRBJ2-5	many	TRBD1	TGCAGTGCCATGGACAGGGGAAAGACCCAGTACTTC	CSAMDRGKTQYF
TRBV20-1	TRBJ2-5	many	TRBD2	TGCAGTGCCACAACCGGGACTAGCGGGGCTTATGGCCAGTACTTC	CSATTGTSGAYGQYF